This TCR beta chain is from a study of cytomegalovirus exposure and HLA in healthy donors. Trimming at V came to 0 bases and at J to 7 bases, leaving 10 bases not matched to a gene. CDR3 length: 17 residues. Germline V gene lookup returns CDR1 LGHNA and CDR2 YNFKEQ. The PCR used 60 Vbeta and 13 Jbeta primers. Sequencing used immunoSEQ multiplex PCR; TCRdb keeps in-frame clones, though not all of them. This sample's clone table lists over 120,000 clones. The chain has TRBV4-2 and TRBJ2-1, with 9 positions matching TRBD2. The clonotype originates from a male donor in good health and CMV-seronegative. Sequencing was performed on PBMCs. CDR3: CASSQEFPGAGGNEQFF. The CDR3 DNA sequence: TGTGCCAGCAGCCAAGAGTTCCCTGGAGCGGGGGGTAATGAGCAGTTCTTC.